This is a list of T cell receptor beta chains from one sample in a study of early T cells in non-severe SARS-CoV-2 infection. Each CDR3 protein gets one entry after TCRdb re-called the 5' RACE reads with MiXCR. The sample shows tens of thousands of distinct CDR3 sequences, more than 10% of them seen only once. The specimen was whole blood. The receptors shown here come from an adult who was a healthcare worker with PCR-confirmed SARS-CoV-2 infection or an uninfected control (not recorded which). Both conserved end residues are part of each CDR3. A D gene is named only where the DNA matches it firmly. The size of a clone is reported for some rows only, either as once, few or many, or as a class for expanded clones.

>TRBV5-5|TRBJ2-5|TRBD1|NA
TGTGTCAGCAGCTTGGGAAAGGGACAGGACCAAGAGACCCAGTACTTC
CVSSLGKGQDQETQYF
>TRBV5-5|TRBJ1-2|TRBD1|many
TGTGCCAGCAGCTTGGTACGACAGGGGGACTACACCTTC
CASSLVRQGDYTF
>TRBV7-9|TRBJ1-1|TRBD1|NA
TGTGCCAGCAGCTTACCGAGACAGGGGGGAACTGAAGCTTTCTTT
CASSLPRQGGTEAFF
>TRBV11-2|TRBJ2-3|TRBD2|NA
TGTGCCAGCAGCTTAGCGGGGGGACGGGATACGCAGTATTTT
CASSLAGGRDTQYF
>TRBV5-8|TRBJ2-1|TRBD2|few
TGTGCCAGCAGCTTCGGCGGGAGTGGGTACAATGAGCAGTTCTTC
CASSFGGSGYNEQFF
>TRBV6-2/TRBV6-3|TRBJ2-7|NA|many
TGTGCCACCTTCACATGGAGGACAGGGTCTAGCGGGAAGCCCTACGAGCAGTACTTC
CATFTWRTGSSGKPYEQYF
>TRBV4-1|TRBJ2-5|NA|few
TGCGCCAGCAGCCCCTGGGCGCGGGAGACCCAGTACTTC
CASSPWARETQYF
>TRBV7-2|TRBJ1-5|NA|NA
TGTGCCAGCAGCTTAGGTTACGGAAAGCATCAGCCCCAGCATTTT
CASSLGYGKHQPQHF
>TRBV6-1|TRBJ2-7|NA|NA
TGTGCTCAGGGGTCCTGGTACGAGCAGTACTTC
CAQGSWYEQYF
>TRBV7-9|TRBJ2-3|NA|NA
TGTGCCAGTCGGGGTCGCACAGATACGCAGTATTTT
CASRGRTDTQYF
>TRBV7-6|TRBJ2-1|NA|many
TGTGCCAGCAGCTTAGGACGCACCTCCTACAATGAGCAGTTCTTC
CASSLGRTSYNEQFF
>TRBV5-4|TRBJ2-1|NA|NA
TGTGCCACCTCGCGGGGTGGCAATGAGCAGTTCTTC
CATSRGGNEQFF
>TRBV11-2|TRBJ2-5|NA|many
TGTGCCAGCAGCTTAGATCGAGAGACCCAGTACTTC
CASSLDRETQYF
>TRBV2|TRBJ1-6|TRBD1|NA
TGTGCCAGCCGGGGGACAGGGGGAAATTCACCCCTCCACTTT
CASRGTGGNSPLHF
>TRBV4-1|TRBJ1-1|NA|many
TGCGCCAGCAGCCAAGGAGAGGGTCTCACTGAAGCTTTCTTT
CASSQGEGLTEAFF
>TRBV7-6|TRBJ1-3|NA|NA
TGTGCCAGCAGCTTAGCGCCTTCAGGCGGATCCCGACGCGGCTCTGGAAACACCATATATTTT
CASSLAPSGGSRRGSGNTIYF
>TRBV11-2|TRBJ2-7|TRBD1|NA
TGTGCCAGCAGCGGGACAGCTCGTGGGGAGCAGTACTTC
CASSGTARGEQYF
>TRBV6-5|TRBJ2-7|NA|few
TGTGCCAGCAGCCCCGACAGGATCTCCTACGAGCAGTACTTC
CASSPDRISYEQYF
>TRBV18|TRBJ2-1|TRBD2|many
TGTGCCAGCTCCACGGGACTAGACGGCAATGAGCAGTTCTTC
CASSTGLDGNEQFF
>TRBV6-6|TRBJ2-3|NA|few
TGTGCCAGCAGTTTCAGACTAGTGGCAGATACGCAGTATTTT
CASSFRLVADTQYF